This T cell receptor (beta chain) was captured by sequencing in a study of shared clonotypes between healthy human individuals. Study-wide background: Donors, aged 18 to 49, were a couple of women and a few men.

The authors sequenced unsorted PBMC DNA on ten immunoSEQ deep assay plates. The repertoire was sequenced with immunoSEQ multiplex PCR; TCRdb's copy has only in-frame clones and lacks some. The top ten hold roughly an eighth of the sample, which has about 480,000 clones, roughly 79% seen once. Germline V CDR1 and CDR2: MNHNS, SASEGT. With 6 bases clipped from V and 4 bases from J, the junction kept 9 bases outside the gene matches. This CDR3 spans 15 amino acids. J is TRBJ2-1 and V is TRBV6-1; TRBD2 agrees at 7 bases. The sequencing sample was made of PBMCs. This sequence was found in a woman in her forties in good health. Some clones in this sample may be carry-over from other donors' samples. CDR3: CASREELALYNEQFF. CDR3 bases: TGTGCCAGCAGAGAGGAACTAGCGCTATACAATGAGCAGTTCTTC.